These T cell receptor beta chains were read from a single sample in a study of regulatory T cells in long-lasting Graves disease. A single record per CDR3 protein comes from TCRdb applying MiXCR to the multiplex PCR reads. The repertoire holds some 300,000 distinct CDR3 sequences, with around a fifth as singletons. The starting material was peripheral blood mononuclear cells (PBMCs), obtained when the disease was refractory, from a patient treated with antithyroid drugs. The receptor source for this set is a female donor with Graves disease. Each CDR3 is given with its conserved first and last residue. Fields, in order: J gene, V gene, CDR3 protein.

TRBJ2-7,TRBV4-1,CASSQEGREFYEQYF
TRBJ2-2,TRBV12-3/TRBV12-4,CASSTIIQGLAGGDGELFF
TRBJ2-7,TRBV18,CASSPSAYEQYF
TRBJ2-7,TRBV18,CASSPGTSDEQYF
TRBJ2-2,TRBV5-1,CASSVTSGANTGELFF
TRBJ2-2,TRBV7-2,CASSPARLAGTGELFF
TRBJ1-4,TRBV6-9,CASSYARGNEKLFF
TRBJ2-7,TRBV27,CASSLTSGRSDEQYF
TRBJ1-3,TRBV12-3/TRBV12-4,CASSLAPRGNTIYF
TRBJ2-2,TRBV15,CATSREERLGETGELFF
TRBJ2-6,TRBV10-3,CAISRTGDSGANVLTF
TRBJ1-1,TRBV20-1,CSAPPLKTGVGSTEAFF
TRBJ1-2,TRBV12-3/TRBV12-4,CASSLVRSITNYGYTF
TRBJ1-6,TRBV9,CASSAWGLDSPLHF
TRBJ2-3,TRBV20-1,CSARDLGGTDTQYF
TRBJ1-4,TRBV28,CASSSLFRTGEFETNEKLFF
TRBJ1-2,TRBV18,CASSVQGANYGYTF
TRBJ2-6,TRBV28,CASSPTSGSGANVLTF
TRBJ2-5,TRBV4-3,CASSQDPSLGETQYF
TRBJ1-1,TRBV6-1,CASSLPDRNTEAFF
TRBJ2-2,TRBV6-5,CASSYREPTGELFF
TRBJ1-2,TRBV29-1,CSAVDRGDGYTF
TRBJ2-2,TRBV12-3/TRBV12-4,CASSHHRAGGGNGELFF
TRBJ1-2,TRBV20-1,CSALWDRGYGYTF
TRBJ2-5,TRBV27,CASSQLAGLGFQETQYF
TRBJ2-2,TRBV20-1,CSAVGPVGGELFF
TRBJ1-2,TRBV28,CASSPNPRDGPYGYTF
TRBJ2-2,TRBV29-1,CSARGRTGELFF
TRBJ2-3,TRBV30,CAWIADTQYF
TRBJ2-2,TRBV2,CASSETGGRTGELFF
TRBJ1-1,TRBV7-2,CASSLTGMNTEAFF
TRBJ2-5,TRBV9,CASSPRGLATGETQYF
TRBJ1-4,TRBV14,CASSSGVNEKLFF
TRBJ2-2,TRBV28,CASSFETGELFF
TRBJ2-7,TRBV20-1,CSARPPSDRGGEQYF
TRBJ2-7,TRBV7-3,CASSPERSSYEQYF
TRBJ2-7,TRBV27,CASSQKGTYEQYF
TRBJ2-7,TRBV27,CASSLSIRGEQYF